These T cell receptor beta chains were read from a single sample in a study of blood T cell repertoires in COVID-19. The protocol was immunoSEQ multiplex PCR, while the TCRdb copy is restricted to in-frame clones and leaves out a portion. The sample has under 300,000 clones, roughly 84% seen once; the top ten hold around 3.7%. Sequenced: PBMCs or T cells enriched from blood (not recorded which). These receptors came from a man aged 45-65 years who had recovered from COVID-19. The CDR3 runs from the conserved cysteine through the conserved F or W. D genes are given only for firm matches. Clone size is not always given. Where it is, it says once, few, many or a class for expanded clones.

TRBV5-5	NA	TRBJ2-7	TRBD1	TGTGCCAGCAGCTTGTCGGGACAGGGGACTTCCGAGCAGTACTTC	CASSLSGQGTSEQYF
TRBV27	NA	TRBJ1-6	NA	TGTGCCAGCAGTTTATCAGGGCAGGGGCTCGGTTCCCTCCACTTT	CASSLSGQGLGSLHF
TRBV5-5	NA	TRBJ1-3	NA	TGTGCCAGCAGCTGGGTATCCGGGGGTGGAAACACCATATATTTT	CASSWVSGGGNTIYF
TRBV4-3	few	TRBJ2-1	TRBD2	TGCGCCAGCAGCCAAGGGGTAGCGGGAGAGGGGGACAATGAGCAGTTCTTC	CASSQGVAGEGDNEQFF
TRBV11-2	NA	TRBJ2-7	NA	TGTGCCAGCAGCTTAGAAGTGACACCGAGATACGAGCAGTACTTC	CASSLEVTPRYEQYF
TRBV11-3	NA	TRBJ2-2	TRBD1	TGTGCCAGCAGCTTCCGGGGGACAGGATACACCGGGGAGCTGTTTTTT	CASSFRGTGYTGELFF
TRBV5-4	NA	TRBJ1-1	NA	TGTGCCAGCAGCTTGGGGGGCAGTATGAACACTGAAGCTTTCTTT	CASSLGGSMNTEAFF
TRBV10-3	NA	TRBJ2-2	NA	TGTGCCATCAGTGAAGACAGGTCCAACGGGGAGCTGTTTTTT	CAISEDRSNGELFF
TRBV18	once	TRBJ1-2	TRBD1	TGTGCCAGCTCACCACGACAGGGGGAAGGCTACACCTTC	CASSPRQGEGYTF
TRBV3-1/TRBV3-2	NA	TRBJ1-1	TRBD1	TGTGCCAGCAGCCAAACTCCAGGGGGCAACACTGAAGCTTTCTTT	CASSQTPGGNTEAFF
TRBV7-9	few	TRBJ2-1	TRBD2	TGTGCCAGCAGCGTCGGACTAGCGGGAGTCATGGAGCAGTTCTTC	CASSVGLAGVMEQFF
TRBV7-6	NA	TRBJ1-1	NA	TGTGCCAGCAGTCAGGGAAACACTGAAGCTTTCTTT	CASSQGNTEAFF
TRBV28	NA	TRBJ1-6	NA	TGTGCCAGCAGTCTAGGATGGACTGACTATAATTCACCCCTCCACTTT	CASSLGWTDYNSPLHF
TRBV27	NA	TRBJ1-5	NA	TGTGCCAGCAGCCTCACTTGGGGGCAAGCGGACGATCAGCCCCAGCATTTT	CASSLTWGQADDQPQHF
TRBV24-1	NA	TRBJ1-4	NA	TGTGCCACCGCAAGAGGAGGGAACAGCGCAACTAATGAAAAACTGTTTTTT	CATARGGNSATNEKLFF
TRBV28	NA	TRBJ2-7	TRBD1	TGTGCCAGCAGTTTAGGGGACAGTGGGCTCGGGGACACCTACGAGCAGTACTTC	CASSLGDSGLGDTYEQYF
TRBV1	NA	TRBJ2-1	NA	TGCACCAGCAGCCAAGTTGAGACTAGCGGGAGTAATGAGCAGTTCTTC	CTSSQVETSGSNEQFF
TRBV3-1/TRBV3-2	NA	TRBJ1-2	NA	TGTGCCAGCAGCCAGAGACAGGCCTTCTATGGCTACACCTTC	CASSQRQAFYGYTF
TRBV7-9	few	TRBJ1-2	TRBD1	TGTGCCAGCAGCTCCGCCGGGACAGGGGTTCCCTATGGCTACACCTTC	CASSSAGTGVPYGYTF
TRBV18	NA	TRBJ2-5	TRBD2	TGTGCCAGCTCACCCATTACTAGCGGGGCCCAAGAGACCCAGTACTTC	CASSPITSGAQETQYF
TRBV28	NA	TRBJ1-1	TRBD1	TGTGCCAGCGGGACAGCTCAACTGAACACTGAAGCTTTCTTT	CASGTAQLNTEAFF
TRBV19	NA	TRBJ1-2	TRBD1	TGTGCCAGTAAGGAGCAGGGGGATTACTATGGCTACACCTTC	CASKEQGDYYGYTF
TRBV27	NA	TRBJ2-7	TRBD1	TGTGCCAGCAGTTCTTGGGACAGGGCGAGCAACGAGCAGTACTTC	CASSSWDRASNEQYF
TRBV11-1	NA	TRBJ1-6	NA	TGTGCCAGCAGCCTCAAAGAGAGCTCCTATAATTCACCCCTCCACTTT	CASSLKESSYNSPLHF
TRBV11-1	few	TRBJ1-3	NA	TGTGCCAGCAGCCCGGACAGCCAAAACACCATATATTTT	CASSPDSQNTIYF
TRBV6-5	NA	TRBJ2-7	NA	TGTGCCAGCAAAGGGCGGGACTACGAGCAGTACTTC	CASKGRDYEQYF
TRBV29-1	NA	TRBJ2-3	NA	TGCAGCGTTGAAGTCACGGGAGATACGCAGTATTTT	CSVEVTGDTQYF
TRBV7-6	NA	TRBJ2-5	NA	TGTGCCAGCAGCGATAAGATAGGCAGGGGGGCCGAGACCCAGTACTTC	CASSDKIGRGAETQYF
TRBV10-3	few	TRBJ1-5	TRBD1	TGTGCCATCAGGGCTGACAGGGGGGGGGATCAGCCCCAGCATTTT	CAIRADRGGDQPQHF
TRBV5-6	NA	TRBJ1-2	NA	TGTGCCAGCAGCTTGTCACGGTCCTATGGCTACACCTTC	CASSLSRSYGYTF
TRBV19	NA	TRBJ2-1	TRBD2	TGTGCCAGTAAATTAACTAGCGGGAGGGCCGATGAGCAGTTCTTC	CASKLTSGRADEQFF
TRBV28	NA	TRBJ1-4	TRBD1	TGTGCCAGCAACGTACCGGGACAGGGTAATGAAAAACTGTTTTTT	CASNVPGQGNEKLFF
TRBV6-5	NA	TRBJ1-1	TRBD1	TGTGCCAGCAGTACCAGGACAGGGGAGAGGACTGAAGCTTTCTTT	CASSTRTGERTEAFF
TRBV11-2	NA	TRBJ2-1	TRBD2	TGTGCCAGCAGCTTAGATTGGGGGCGTAGCGGGAGTCAGCAGTTCTTC	CASSLDWGRSGSQQFF
TRBV6-6	NA	TRBJ1-5	NA	TGTGCCAGCAGTTACTCGAGGGTTCCCTATCAGCCCCAGCATTTT	CASSYSRVPYQPQHF
TRBV6-1	NA	TRBJ2-7	NA	TGTGCCAGCAGTGAGGTAGGGGTCTACGAGCAGTACTTC	CASSEVGVYEQYF
TRBV6-4	NA	TRBJ2-1	NA	TGTGCCAGCAGTGGAGGGAATCCCTACAATGAGCAGTTCTTC	CASSGGNPYNEQFF
TRBV5-1	NA	TRBJ1-4	TRBD1	TGCGCCAGCAGCTTGGGGACAGGGGGACCCGAAAAACTGTTTTTT	CASSLGTGGPEKLFF
TRBV7-3	NA	TRBJ2-3	TRBD2	TGTGCCAGCAGCTTAAGTGCCACTAGCGGGAGGCCAGATACGCAGTATTTT	CASSLSATSGRPDTQYF
TRBV29-1	once	TRBJ2-1	TRBD2	TGCAGCGTCCTAAGTGCGGGAGGGGGGGAGCAGTTCTTC	CSVLSAGGGEQFF
TRBV18	few	TRBJ1-2	TRBD1	TGTGCCAGCTCACTGACCGGGACAGACCTTTATGGCTACACCTTC	CASSLTGTDLYGYTF
TRBV3-1/TRBV3-2	NA	TRBJ2-5	NA	TGTGCCAGCAGCCAAGATAGCGAGACCCAGTACTTC	CASSQDSETQYF
TRBV2	NA	TRBJ2-2	NA	TGTGCCAGCAGTCTCCGCGTTATAGAGAACACCGGGGAGCTGTTTTTT	CASSLRVIENTGELFF
TRBV13	NA	TRBJ2-3	NA	TGTGCCAGCAGCCTAGACACGGGGTTAGCGGCTAGCACAGATACGCAGTATTTT	CASSLDTGLAASTDTQYF
TRBV5-1	NA	TRBJ2-5	TRBD2	TGCGCCAGCAGCTTGGAGGTAGCGGGGGCCCGGTTCGACTTC	CASSLEVAGARFDF
TRBV19	NA	TRBJ2-3	NA	TGTGCCAGTAGTATGGCCCGTGGCACAGATACGCAGTATTTT	CASSMARGTDTQYF
TRBV12-5	few	TRBJ1-5	NA	TGTGCTAGTGGTCAGGGACAAGTCGGTCTGGCCCAGCATTTT	CASGQGQVGLAQHF
TRBV10-1	many	TRBJ2-2	NA	TGCGCCAGCAGTCCCCTGGGGCGCACCGGGGAGCTGTTTTTT	CASSPLGRTGELFF
TRBV27	NA	TRBJ1-6	TRBD1	TGTGCCAGCAGTTTAAAACCCCTTACAGGGGGCAATAATTCACCCCTCCACTTT	CASSLKPLTGGNNSPLHF
TRBV6-5	NA	TRBJ1-6	NA	TGTGCCTCCCGACAACAGGGCTCTGGGTCACCCCTCCACTTT	CASRQQGSGSPLHF
TRBV10-1	once	TRBJ2-1	TRBD2	TGCGCCAGCAGTGAGTCATTCTCCAAACGGGGGGACAATGAGCAGTTCTTC	CASSESFSKRGDNEQFF
TRBV11-2	NA	TRBJ2-1	NA	TGTGCCAGCAGCTTTACGGGGTCCTACAATGAGCAGTTCTTC	CASSFTGSYNEQFF
TRBV7-9	NA	TRBJ2-3	TRBD2	TGTGCCAGAGGGACTAGCGGCACAGATACGCAGTATTTT	CARGTSGTDTQYF
TRBV18	NA	TRBJ1-6	NA	TGTGCCAGCTCACAACGGGGTGGTTCACCCCTCCACTTT	CASSQRGGSPLHF
TRBV7-3	once	TRBJ1-2	NA	TGTGCCAGCAGAGAACCTGCGGACTATGGCTACACCTTC	CASREPADYGYTF
TRBV4-3	once	TRBJ2-6	NA	TGCGCCAGCAGCCAAGATTTGCCGGCAGGGGTCGTCTCTGGGGCCAACGTCCTGACTTTC	CASSQDLPAGVVSGANVLTF
TRBV28	once	TRBJ1-3	NA	TGTGCCAGCACCGCGAACGGAAACACCATATATTTT	CASTANGNTIYF
TRBV4-3	many	TRBJ1-2	TRBD1	TGCGCCAGCAGCGGACAGGGGATAGGTGGCTACACCTTC	CASSGQGIGGYTF